This section outlines one TCR beta chain sequence together with its context. Its specificity is not known. This sample was taken from a study of regulatory T cells in long-lasting Graves disease. Overall study results and limits: Under persistent disease, TRBV28, TRBJ1-2 and TRBJ2-5 were used preferentially.

The time point is: persistent/refractory GD, antithyroid drugs over 5 years with positive TRAb. RNA isolated from PBMCs was used to make the TCR library. The CDR3 is made up of 14 amino acids. Germline V lookup: CDR1 KGHSH, CDR2 LQKENI. Between the trimmed V and J ends, which lost 0 bases and 7 bases, there was a span of 12 bases. Sequencing libraries for TCR beta were prepared with iRepertoire HTBI primers and Arm-PCR of CDR3 regions. TCRdb re-called the multiplex PCR reads through MiXCR, storing one row per CDR3 protein. The sample lists 500,000 to 800,000 distinct CDR3 sequences; 25% to 30% were seen once.

The chain recombines TRBV18 with TRBJ1-1, with D possibly TRBD1 on 5 matching bases. The sequence was obtained from a female donor with Graves disease. The specimen was peripheral blood mononuclear cells (PBMCs), collected when the disease was refractory, from a patient treated with antithyroid drugs. The CDR3 region has the DNA TGTGCCAGCTCACCACCGGGGGGGTTCAGTGAAGCTTTCTTT. Translating it yields CASSPPGGFSEAFF.